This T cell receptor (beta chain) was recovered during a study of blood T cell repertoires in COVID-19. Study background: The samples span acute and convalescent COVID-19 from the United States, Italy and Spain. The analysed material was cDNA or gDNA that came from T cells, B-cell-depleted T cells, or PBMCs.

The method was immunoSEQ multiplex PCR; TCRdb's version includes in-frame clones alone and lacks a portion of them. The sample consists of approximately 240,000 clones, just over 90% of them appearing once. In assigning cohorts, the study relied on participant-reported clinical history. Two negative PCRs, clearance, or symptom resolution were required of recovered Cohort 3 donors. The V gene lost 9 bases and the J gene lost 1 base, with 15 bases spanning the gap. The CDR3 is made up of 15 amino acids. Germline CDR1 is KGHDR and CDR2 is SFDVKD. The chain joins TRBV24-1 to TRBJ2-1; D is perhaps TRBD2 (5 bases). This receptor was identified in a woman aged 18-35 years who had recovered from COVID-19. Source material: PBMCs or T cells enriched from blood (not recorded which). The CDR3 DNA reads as TGTGCCACCTCCCGTCCGGGGTCATCCTACAATGAGCAGTTCTTC. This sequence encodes CATSRPGSSYNEQFF.